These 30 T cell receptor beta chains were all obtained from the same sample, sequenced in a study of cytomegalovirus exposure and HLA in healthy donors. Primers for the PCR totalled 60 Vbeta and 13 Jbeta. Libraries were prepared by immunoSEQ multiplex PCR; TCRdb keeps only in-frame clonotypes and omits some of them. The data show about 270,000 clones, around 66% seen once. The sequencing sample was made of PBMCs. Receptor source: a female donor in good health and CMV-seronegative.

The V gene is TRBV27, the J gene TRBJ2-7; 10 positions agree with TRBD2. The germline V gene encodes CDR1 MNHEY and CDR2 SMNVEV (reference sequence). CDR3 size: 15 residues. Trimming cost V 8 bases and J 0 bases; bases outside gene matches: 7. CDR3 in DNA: TGTGCCAGCGGACCCCGGACTAGCGGCTCCTACGAGCAGTACTTC. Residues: CASGPRTSGSYEQYF.

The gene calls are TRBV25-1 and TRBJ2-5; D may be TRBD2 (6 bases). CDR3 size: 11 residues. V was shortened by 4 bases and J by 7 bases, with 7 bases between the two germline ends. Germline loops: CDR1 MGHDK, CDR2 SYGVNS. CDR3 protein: CASSVGGTQYF. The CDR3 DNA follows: TGTGCCAGCAGTGTGGGAGGGACCCAGTACTTC.

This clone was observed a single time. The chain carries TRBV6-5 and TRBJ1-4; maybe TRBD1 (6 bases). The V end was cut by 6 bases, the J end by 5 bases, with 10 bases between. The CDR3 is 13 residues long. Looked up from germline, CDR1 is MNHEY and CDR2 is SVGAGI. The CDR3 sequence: CASSYDRNEKLFF. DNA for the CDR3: TGTGCCAGCAGCTACGACAGGAATGAAAAACTGTTTTTT.

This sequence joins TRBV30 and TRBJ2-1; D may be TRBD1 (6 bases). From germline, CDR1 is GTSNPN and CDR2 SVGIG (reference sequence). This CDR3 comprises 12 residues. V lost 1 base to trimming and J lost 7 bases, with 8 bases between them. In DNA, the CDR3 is TGTGCCTGGAGTGGAAGGGGGAATGAGCAGTTCTTC. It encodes CAWSGRGNEQFF.

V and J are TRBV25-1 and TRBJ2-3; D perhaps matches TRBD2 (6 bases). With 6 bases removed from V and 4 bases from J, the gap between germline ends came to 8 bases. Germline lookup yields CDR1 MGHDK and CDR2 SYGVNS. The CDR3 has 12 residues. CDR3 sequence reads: CASSGSPDTQYF. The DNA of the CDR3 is TGTGCCAGCAGCGGGAGCCCAGATACGCAGTATTTT.

In nucleotides, the CDR3 is TGTGCCAGTAGTATTACTGGTGCAGATACGCAGTATTTT. As protein: CASSITGADTQYF. This chain uses TRBV19 with TRBJ2-3; D gene uncertain. Germline CDR1 and CDR2: LNHDA and SQIVND (reference sequence). V gave up 3 bases and J gave up 4 bases, with 8 bases separating them. The CDR3 length is 13 residues. Full variable domain (remainder filled in from reference TRBV19 and TRBJ2-3): DGGITQSPKYLFRKEGQNVTLSCEQNLNHDAMYWYRQDPGQGLRLIYYSQIVNDFQKGDIAEGYSVSREKKESFPLTVTSAQKNPTAFYLCASSITGADTQYFGPGTRLTVL.

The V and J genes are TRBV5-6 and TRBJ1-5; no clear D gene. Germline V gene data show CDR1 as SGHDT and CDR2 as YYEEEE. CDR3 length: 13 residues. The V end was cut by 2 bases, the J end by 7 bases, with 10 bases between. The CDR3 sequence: CASSFGGRQPQHF. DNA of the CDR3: TGTGCCAGCAGCTTCGGCGGGAGGCAGCCCCAGCATTTT.

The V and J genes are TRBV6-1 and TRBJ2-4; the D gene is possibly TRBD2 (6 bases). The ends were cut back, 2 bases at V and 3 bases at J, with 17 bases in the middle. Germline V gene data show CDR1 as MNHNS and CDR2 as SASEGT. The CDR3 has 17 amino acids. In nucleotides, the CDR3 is TGTGCCAGCAGTGAAAACCGGCGGGGTGTGGGCAAAAACATTCAGTACTTC. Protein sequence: CASSENRRGVGKNIQYF.

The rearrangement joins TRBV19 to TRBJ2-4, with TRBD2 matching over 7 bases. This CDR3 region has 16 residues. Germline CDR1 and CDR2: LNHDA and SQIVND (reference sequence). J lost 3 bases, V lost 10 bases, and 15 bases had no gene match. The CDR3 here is CATDPRGEGLKNIQYF. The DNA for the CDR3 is TGTGCCACCGATCCTCGAGGGGAGGGGCTCAAAAACATTCAGTACTTC.

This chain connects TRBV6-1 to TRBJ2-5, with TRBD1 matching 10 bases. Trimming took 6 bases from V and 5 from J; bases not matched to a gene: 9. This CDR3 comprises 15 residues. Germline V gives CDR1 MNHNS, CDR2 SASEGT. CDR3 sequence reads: CASRPRQGAGETQYF. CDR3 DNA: TGTGCCAGCAGACCTAGACAGGGGGCGGGGGAGACCCAGTACTTC.

The CDR3 spells CASSPGIRAKNEQFF. The CDR3 nucleotides read TGTGCCAGCAGCCCAGGGATTAGGGCTAAGAATGAGCAGTTCTTC. The chain recombines TRBV5-8 with TRBJ2-1, with D perhaps TRBD1 (5 bases). V lost 4 bases and J lost 7, with 18 bases in between. This CDR3 is 15 amino acids long. The germline V gene encodes CDR1 SGHTS and CDR2 YDEGEE.

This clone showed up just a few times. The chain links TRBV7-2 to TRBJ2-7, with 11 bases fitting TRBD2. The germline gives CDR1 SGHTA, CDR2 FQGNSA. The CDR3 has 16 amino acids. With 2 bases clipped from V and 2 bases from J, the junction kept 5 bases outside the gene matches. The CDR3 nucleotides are TGTGCCAGCAGCTTATATGGGACTAGCGGCCCCTACGAGCAGTACTTC. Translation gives CASSLYGTSGPYEQYF.

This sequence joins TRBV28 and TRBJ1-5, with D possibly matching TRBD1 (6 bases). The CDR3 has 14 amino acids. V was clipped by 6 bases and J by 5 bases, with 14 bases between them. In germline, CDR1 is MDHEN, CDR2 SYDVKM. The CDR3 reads CASSVPGVDQPQHF. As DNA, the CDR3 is TGTGCCAGCAGCGTACCAGGGGTTGATCAGCCCCAGCATTTT.

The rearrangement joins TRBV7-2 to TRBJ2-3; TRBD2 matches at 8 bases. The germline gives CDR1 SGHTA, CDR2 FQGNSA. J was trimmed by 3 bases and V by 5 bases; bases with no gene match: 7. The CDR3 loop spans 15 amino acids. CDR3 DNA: TGTGCCAGCAGCGGAAGCGGGAGAGCGACAGATACGCAGTATTTT. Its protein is CASSGSGRATDTQYF. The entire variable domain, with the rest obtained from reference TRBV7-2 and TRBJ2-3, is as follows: GAGVSQSPSNKVTEKGKDVELRCDPISGHTALYWYRQSLGQGLEFLIYFQGNSAPDKSGLPSDRFSAERTGGSVSTLTIQRTQQEDSAVYLCASSGSGRATDTQYFGPGTRLTVL.

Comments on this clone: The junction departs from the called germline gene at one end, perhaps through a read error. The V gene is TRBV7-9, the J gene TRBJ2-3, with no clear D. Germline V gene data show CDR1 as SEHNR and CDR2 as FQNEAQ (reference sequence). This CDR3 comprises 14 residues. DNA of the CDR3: TGTTCCAGCAGCTTAGAAGCCGTCACAGATACGCAGTATTTT. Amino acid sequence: CSSSLEAVTDTQYF. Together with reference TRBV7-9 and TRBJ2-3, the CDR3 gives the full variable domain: DTGVSQNPRHKITKRGQNVTFRCDPISEHNRLYWYRQTLGQGPEFLTYFQNEAQLEKSRLLSDRFSAERPKGSFSTLEIQRTEQGDSAMYLCSSSLEAVTDTQYFGPGTRLTVL.

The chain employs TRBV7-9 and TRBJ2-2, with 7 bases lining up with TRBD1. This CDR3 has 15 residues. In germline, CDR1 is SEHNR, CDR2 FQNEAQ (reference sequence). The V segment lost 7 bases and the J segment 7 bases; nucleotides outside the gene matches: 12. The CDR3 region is CASTVKAGGVGELFF. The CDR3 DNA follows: TGTGCCAGCACCGTTAAGGCAGGGGGTGTCGGGGAGCTGTTTTTT.

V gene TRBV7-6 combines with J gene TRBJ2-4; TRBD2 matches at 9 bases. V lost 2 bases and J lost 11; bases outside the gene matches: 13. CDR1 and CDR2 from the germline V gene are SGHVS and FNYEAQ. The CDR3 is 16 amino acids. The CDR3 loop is CASSLNSLAGMAFQYF. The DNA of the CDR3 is TGTGCCAGCAGCTTAAATTCGCTAGCGGGAATGGCATTTCAGTACTTC.

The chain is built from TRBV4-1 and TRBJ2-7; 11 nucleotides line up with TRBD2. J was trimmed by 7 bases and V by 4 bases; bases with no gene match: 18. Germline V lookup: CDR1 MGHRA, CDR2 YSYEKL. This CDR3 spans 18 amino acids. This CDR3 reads CASSPVPSGLAAIKEQYF. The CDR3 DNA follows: TGCGCCAGCAGCCCTGTTCCATCGGGACTAGCGGCGATCAAGGAGCAGTACTTC.

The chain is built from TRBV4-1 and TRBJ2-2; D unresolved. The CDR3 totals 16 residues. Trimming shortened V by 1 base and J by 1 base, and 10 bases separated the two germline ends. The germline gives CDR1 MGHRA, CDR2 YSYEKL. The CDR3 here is CASSQVQAVNTGELFF. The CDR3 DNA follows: TGCGCCAGCAGCCAAGTTCAGGCAGTGAACACCGGGGAGCTGTTTTTT.

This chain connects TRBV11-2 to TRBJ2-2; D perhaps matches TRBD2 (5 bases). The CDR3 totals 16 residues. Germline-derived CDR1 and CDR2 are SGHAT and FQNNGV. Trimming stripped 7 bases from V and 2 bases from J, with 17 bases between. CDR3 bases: TGTGCCAGCACCTTGAGGGTAGCTCTAAACACCGGGGAGCTGTTTTTT. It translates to CASTLRVALNTGELFF.

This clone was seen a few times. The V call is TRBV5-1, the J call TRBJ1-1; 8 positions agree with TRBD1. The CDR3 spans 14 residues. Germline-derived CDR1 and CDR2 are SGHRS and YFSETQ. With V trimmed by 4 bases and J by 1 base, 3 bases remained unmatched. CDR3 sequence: CASSQGAWNTEAFF. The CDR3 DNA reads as TGCGCCAGCAGCCAGGGGGCTTGGAACACTGAAGCTTTCTTT.

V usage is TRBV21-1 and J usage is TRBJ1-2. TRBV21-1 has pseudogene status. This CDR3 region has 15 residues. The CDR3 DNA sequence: TGTGCCAGCAGCAAAGCGAAGGGACTGCGCTATGGCTACACCTTC. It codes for CASSKAKGLRYGYTF.

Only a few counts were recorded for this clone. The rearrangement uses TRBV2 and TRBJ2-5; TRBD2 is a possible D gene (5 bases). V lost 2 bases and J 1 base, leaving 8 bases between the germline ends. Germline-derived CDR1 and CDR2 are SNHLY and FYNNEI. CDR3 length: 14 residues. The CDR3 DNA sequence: TGTGCCAGCAGTGAACCCCGGGGCCAAGAGACCCAGTACTTC. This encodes CASSEPRGQETQYF.

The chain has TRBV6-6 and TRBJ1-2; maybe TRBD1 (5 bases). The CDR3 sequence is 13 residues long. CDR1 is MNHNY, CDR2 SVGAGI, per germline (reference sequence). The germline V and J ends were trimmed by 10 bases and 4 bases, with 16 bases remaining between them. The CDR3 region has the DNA TGTGCCATAACGGCAGGGCTTATCTATGGCTACACCTTC. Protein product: CAITAGLIYGYTF.

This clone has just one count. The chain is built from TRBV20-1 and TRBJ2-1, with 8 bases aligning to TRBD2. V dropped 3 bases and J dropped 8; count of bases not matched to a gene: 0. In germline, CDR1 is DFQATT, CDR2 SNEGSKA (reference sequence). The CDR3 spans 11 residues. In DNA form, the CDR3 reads TGCAGTGCTAGGCGGGGGGATGAGCAGTTCTTC. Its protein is CSARRGDEQFF.

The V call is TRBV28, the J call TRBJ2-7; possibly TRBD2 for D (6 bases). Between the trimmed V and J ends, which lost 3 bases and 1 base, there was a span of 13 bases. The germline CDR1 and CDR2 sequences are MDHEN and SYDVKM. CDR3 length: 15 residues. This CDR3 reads CASSLRDPVSYEQYF. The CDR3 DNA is TGTGCCAGCAGTTTGCGGGACCCTGTGTCCTACGAGCAGTACTTC.

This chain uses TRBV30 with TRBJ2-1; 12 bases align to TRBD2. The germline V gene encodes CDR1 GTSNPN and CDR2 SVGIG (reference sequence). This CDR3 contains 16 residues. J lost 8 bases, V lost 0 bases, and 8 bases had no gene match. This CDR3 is CAWSVRASGRADEQFF. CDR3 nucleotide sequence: TGTGCCTGGAGTGTACGGGCTAGCGGGAGGGCCGATGAGCAGTTCTTC.

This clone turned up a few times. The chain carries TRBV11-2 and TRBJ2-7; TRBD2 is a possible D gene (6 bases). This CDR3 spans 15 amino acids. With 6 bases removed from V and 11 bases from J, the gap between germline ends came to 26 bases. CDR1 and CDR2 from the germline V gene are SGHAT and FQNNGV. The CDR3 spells CASRSFAGPLNLKYF. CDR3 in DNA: TGTGCCAGCAGGTCATTCGCGGGACCCCTCAACTTGAAGTACTTC.

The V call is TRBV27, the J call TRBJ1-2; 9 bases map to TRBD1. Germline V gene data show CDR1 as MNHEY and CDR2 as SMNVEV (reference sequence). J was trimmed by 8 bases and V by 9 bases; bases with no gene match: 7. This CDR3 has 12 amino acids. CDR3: CASRGQGSGYTF. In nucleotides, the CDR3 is TGTGCCAGTCGGGGACAGGGTAGCGGCTACACCTTC.

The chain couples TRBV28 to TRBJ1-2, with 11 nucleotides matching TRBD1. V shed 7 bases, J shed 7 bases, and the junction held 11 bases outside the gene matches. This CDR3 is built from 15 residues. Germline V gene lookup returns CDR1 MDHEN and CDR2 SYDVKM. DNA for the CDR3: TGTGCCAGCACCAGGGGGGACAGGGGGGGTTTTGGCTACACCTTC. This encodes CASTRGDRGGFGYTF.